This T cell receptor (beta chain) was identified during a study of blood T cell repertoires in COVID-19. The overall study: Collection of acute and convalescent COVID-19 samples took place in the United States, Italy and Spain.

The J segment lost 1 base and the V segment lost 2 bases, leaving 7 bases of the junction unmatched. CDR1 and CDR2 from the germline V gene are MDHEN and SYDVKM. This CDR3 has 16 amino acids. TCRdb's table, derived via immunoSEQ multiplex PCR, lists solely in-frame clones and lacks some. Of some 270,000 clones in the sample, approximately 88% were seen once. Recruits, aged about 18 to 89 years, lived in 24 US areas. Within 2 weeks of study entry, exposed participants had contacted a PCR-confirmed or clinician-diagnosed COVID-19 case. The receptor's source is a woman aged 40 to 50 who had been exposed to COVID-19. This chain uses TRBV28 with TRBJ2-7, with 8 bases matching TRBD2. The sequenced material came from PBMCs or T cells enriched from blood (not recorded which). DNA for the CDR3: TGTGCCAGCAGTTTAATGGGACTAGTCTTTTCCTACGAGCAGTACTTC. Translating gives CASSLMGLVFSYEQYF.